This TCR beta chain was obtained from a study of response to subunit inactivated influenza vaccine. Study outcomes and limitations: A suggestion made by the authors is that each seasonal influenza vaccination recruits few new T cells.

About this clonotype itself: What it binds is unknown.

TCRdb called the RT-PCR reads again in MiXCR, with one record for every CDR3 protein. The sample contains more than 600,000 distinct CDR3 sequences, less than 20% of which appear only once. This CDR3 is built from 14 residues. Trimming removed 5 bases from V and 10 bases from J; junction bases left unmatched: 6. Looked up from germline, CDR1 is ENHRY and CDR2 is SYGVKD. The input for sequencing was PBMCs from blood, taken around 5 days after vaccination. This chain links TRBV10-3 with TRBJ2-1; 12 bases are shared with TRBD2. This clonotype originated in a man aged 50 to 59 who received an inactivated influenza vaccine. The CDR3 DNA is TGTGCCATCAGTCCCGGACTAGCGGGACTGGAGCAGTTCTTC. It specifies CAISPGLAGLEQFF.